Following are 32 T cell receptor beta chains from one sample sequenced in a study of CD8+CD57+ T cells in acquired aplastic anemia. The template for TCR beta VDJ and CDR3 sequence profiling was genomic DNA. TCRdb redid the calling of the reads with MiXCR, one entry per CDR3 protein. The sample lists around 170,000 distinct CDR3 sequences, roughly half seen once, with approximately 2.9% in the top ten. Source material: sorted CD4+, CD8+, or CD8+CD57+ T cells (not recorded which) from PBMCs. These TCRs come from a human donor in good health.

The chain has TRBV18 and TRBJ2-2; D not certain. Trimming stripped 8 bases from V and 3 bases from J, with 13 bases between. The germline V gene encodes CDR1 KGHSH and CDR2 LQKENI. The CDR3 is 14 residues long. The CDR3 sequence: CASPYAEDTGELFF. The CDR3 DNA reads as TGTGCCAGCCCATACGCGGAAGACACCGGGGAGCTGTTTTTT.

This clonotype has ten or more counts. The chain has TRBV6-1 and TRBJ1-1; perhaps TRBD1 as D (6 bases). Germline lookup yields CDR1 MNHNS and CDR2 SASEGT. Trimming stripped 7 bases from V and 6 bases from J, with 18 bases between. The CDR3 runs to 14 residues. CDR3: CASMTVGRGAEAFF. The CDR3 nucleotides are TGTGCCAGCATGACGGTTGGCAGGGGAGCTGAAGCTTTCTTT.

The J gene is TRBJ1-4, the V gene TRBV2, with 7 bases lining up with TRBD1. CDR1 is SNHLY, CDR2 FYNNEI, per germline. The CDR3 consists of 14 residues. V dropped 5 bases and J dropped 7; count of bases not matched to a gene: 7. DNA for the CDR3: TGTGCCAGCAGTACACGGGACAGCGGTGAAAAACTGTTTTTT. Its protein product is CASSTRDSGEKLFF.

The J gene is TRBJ2-5, the V gene TRBV5-1; 9 nucleotides match TRBD1. The CDR3 has 16 residues. Trimming took 2 bases from V and 4 from J; bases not matched to a gene: 9. Germline CDR1 and CDR2: SGHRS and YFSETQ. The CDR3 spells CASSLGTGRSGETQYF. CDR3 DNA sequence: TGCGCCAGCAGCTTAGGGACAGGGAGATCGGGAGAGACCCAGTACTTC.

This clonotype was picked up a small number of times. The junction and the germline gene differ at one end; a read error may be behind it. The chain links TRBV14 to TRBJ2-2; 10 positions agree with TRBD1. This CDR3 region has 16 residues. Germline loops: CDR1 SGHDN, CDR2 FVKESK. The CDR3: CASSLRQGAGTGELSF. The CDR3 DNA reads as TGTGCCAGCAGCCTACGACAGGGGGCGGGCACCGGGGAGCTGTCTTTT.

This clonotype showed up just a few times. This CDR3 is CASSRTGAHTEAFF. CDR3 coding DNA: TGTGCCAGCAGCAGAACAGGGGCTCACACTGAAGCTTTCTTT. The rearrangement links TRBV7-9 to TRBJ1-1; 7 bases are shared with TRBD1. V trimming: 5 bases; J trimming: 3 bases; junction bases outside the gene matches: 6. Germline V gene data show CDR1 as SEHNR and CDR2 as FQNEAQ (reference sequence). The length of the CDR3 is 14 residues. Supplemented by reference TRBV7-9 and TRBJ1-1, the full variable domain reads DTGVSQNPRHKITKRGQNVTFRCDPISEHNRLYWYRQTLGQGPEFLTYFQNEAQLEKSRLLSDRFSAERPKGSFSTLEIQRTEQGDSAMYLCASSRTGAHTEAFFGQGTRLTVV.

With respect to this clonotype: The junction differs from germline at one of its ends, possibly a read error. The J gene is TRBJ1-3, the V gene TRBV10-3, with D uncertain. CDR1 and CDR2 from the germline V gene are ENHRY and SYGVKD. The length of the CDR3 is 14 residues. CDR3: CACSYLLSGNAIYF. The CDR3 DNA reads as TGTGCCTGCAGTTACCTCCTCTCTGGAAACGCCATATATTTT.

The V gene is TRBV25-1, the J gene TRBJ2-7; either TRBD1 or TRBD2 may fit D (5 bases each). The V and J ends lost 6 bases and 9 bases respectively, with 21 bases between them. Germline assignment: CDR1 MGHDK and CDR2 SYGVNS. The CDR3 extends over 14 amino acids. Here the CDR3 DNA reads TGTGCCAGCAGCCTTAGCGAGGACAACCTACGGCAGTACTTC. Protein sequence: CASSLSEDNLRQYF.

This chain links TRBV7-2 with TRBJ1-6; 8 bases are shared with TRBD1. Germline V gene lookup returns CDR1 SGHTA and CDR2 FQGNSA. This CDR3 has 14 residues. Germline trimming cut 5 bases from V and 10 bases from J; bases unmatched to any gene: 7. The CDR3 nucleotides read TGTGCCAGCAGCCGGACAGGGCCCCAATCACCCCTCCACTTT. This codes for CASSRTGPQSPLHF.

The CDR3 nucleotides are TGTGCCAGTAGTACGACAGGGGCCGGGGAGCTGTTTTTT. Translated, it gives CASSTTGAGELFF. The chain links TRBV19 to TRBJ2-2, with 8 positions matching TRBD1. This CDR3 is 13 amino acids long. The V and J ends lost 4 bases and 6 bases, in that order; junction bases with no gene match: 1. Germline CDR1 reads LNHDA; CDR2 reads SQIVND (reference sequence).

The chain combines TRBV11-2 with TRBJ2-3, with TRBD2 identical over 12 bases. From germline, CDR1 is SGHAT and CDR2 FQNNGV. The CDR3 length is 16 residues. The trim removed 4 bases at V and 1 base at J, leaving 3 bases unmatched. The CDR3 nucleotides are TGTGCCAGCAGCTGGAGACTAGCGGGAGGCACAGATACGCAGTATTTT. As protein: CASSWRLAGGTDTQYF.

This clonotype was seen a few times. The V and J genes are TRBV28 and TRBJ1-1, with D uncertain. The CDR3 runs 14 residues. The V gene's germline CDR1 is MDHEN and CDR2 SYDVKM. V was cut by 3 bases and J by 3 bases, with 11 bases left in between. For the CDR3, the DNA is TGTGCCAGCAGTTTGCCGGGCCGGGACACTGAAGCTTTCTTT. Its protein product is CASSLPGRDTEAFF.

The V gene is TRBV20-1, the J gene TRBJ1-5; weak D call: TRBD1 (5 bases). The V gene lost 0 bases and the J gene lost 6 bases, with 18 bases spanning the gap. Germline assignment: CDR1 DFQATT and CDR2 SNEGSKA (reference sequence). The CDR3 is 16 residues long. The CDR3 DNA reads as TGCAGTGCTAGAGATGTAGGAGACAGCAAATTTCAGCCCCAGCATTTT. Residues: CSARDVGDSKFQPQHF.

The chain couples TRBV25-1 to TRBJ1-1; D possibly corresponds to TRBD1 (6 bases). Germline values: CDR1 MGHDK, CDR2 SYGVNS. V gave up 6 bases and J gave up 2 bases, with 16 bases separating them. The CDR3 contains 15 residues. As DNA, the CDR3 is TGTGCCAGCAGCGCTCCCGACAGGACTAACACTGAAGCTTTCTTT. This encodes CASSAPDRTNTEAFF. Combining the CDR3 with reference TRBV25-1 and TRBJ1-1 gives the whole variable domain EADIYQTPRYLVIGTGKKITLECSQTMGHDKMYWYQQDPGMELHLIHYSYGVNSTEKGDLSSESTVSRIRTEHFPLTLESARPSHTSQYLCASSAPDRTNTEAFFGQGTRLTVV.

This clonotype has more than one count but fewer than ten. The chain has TRBV19 and TRBJ2-1; no clear D gene. Between the trimmed V and J ends, which lost 4 bases and 3 bases, there was a span of 4 bases. CDR3 size: 12 residues. Per the germline V gene, CDR1 is LNHDA and CDR2 is SQIVND (reference sequence). In DNA form, the CDR3 reads TGTGCCAGTAGTAAATACTACAATGAGCAGTTCTTC. Translating gives CASSKYYNEQFF.

The J gene is TRBJ1-2, the V gene TRBV24-1; tentatively, D is TRBD1 (6 bases). Trimming took off 4 bases at V and 4 bases at J, with 15 bases between the two ends. Germline CDR1 KGHDR, CDR2 SFDVKD. The CDR3 is made up of 15 amino acids. In DNA, the CDR3 is TGTGCCACCAGTGAAGCCGGGGGCAGTCCCTATGGCTACACCTTC. It codes for CATSEAGGSPYGYTF.

This clonotype occurred many times. J is TRBJ2-5 and V is TRBV7-9; no firm D call. The V end was cut by 1 base, the J end by 1 base, with 7 bases between. The CDR3 is 14 residues long. Germline V gene lookup returns CDR1 SEHNR and CDR2 FQNEAQ (reference sequence). The CDR3 DNA sequence: TGTGCCAGCAGCTTAGGTGTCAGCCAAGAGACCCAGTACTTC. Translation gives CASSLGVSQETQYF.

This chain links TRBV11-2 with TRBJ2-3, with TRBD2 matching 11 bases. Germline assignment: CDR1 SGHAT and CDR2 FQNNGV. V dropped 6 bases and J dropped 11; count of bases not matched to a gene: 22. The CDR3 loop spans 18 amino acids. CDR3 protein: CASRPLAGGVKWRNEQYF. The CDR3 DNA reads TGTGCCAGCAGACCTCTAGCGGGAGGAGTCAAGTGGCGGAATGAGCAGTATTTT.

This clonotype was observed a handful of times. The chain links TRBV10-3 to TRBJ1-2, with D perhaps TRBD1 (5 bases). CDR1 and CDR2 from the germline V gene are ENHRY and SYGVKD. Trimming pared 3 bases from V and 7 bases from J, leaving 12 bases between. The CDR3 spans 13 residues. The CDR3 here is CAISERGAVGYTF. The DNA for the CDR3 is TGTGCCATCAGTGAACGGGGCGCGGTTGGCTACACCTTC.

To note about this clonotype: This may arise from a read error, as a much more abundant clone is one base away. The chain employs TRBV6-5 and TRBJ2-7, with 10 bases matching TRBD1. The CDR3 runs to 14 residues. CDR1 is MNHEY and CDR2 is SVGAGI in the germline V gene. V was clipped by 4 bases and J by 6 bases; unmatched bases: 6. CDR3 sequence: CASSSTGGGSEQYF. Here the CDR3 DNA reads TGTGCCAGCAGTTCGACAGGGGGCGGATCCGAGCAGTACTTC.

The gene calls are TRBV19 and TRBJ1-1; D is unclear. Germline CDR1 reads LNHDA; CDR2 reads SQIVND (reference sequence). The CDR3 is made up of 14 amino acids. V was trimmed by 3 bases and J by 1 base, leaving 9 bases between them. The CDR3 loop reads CASSISWSNTEAFF. DNA for the CDR3: TGTGCCAGTAGTATTAGTTGGTCGAACACTGAAGCTTTCTTT. The full variable domain, completed using reference TRBV19 and TRBJ1-1, is DGGITQSPKYLFRKEGQNVTLSCEQNLNHDAMYWYRQDPGQGLRLIYYSQIVNDFQKGDIAEGYSVSREKKESFPLTVTSAQKNPTAFYLCASSISWSNTEAFFGQGTRLTVV.

This clonotype was found many times. The chain links TRBV20-1 to TRBJ2-6; no clear D gene. The CDR3 runs to 14 residues. Per the germline V gene, CDR1 is DFQATT and CDR2 is SNEGSKA (reference sequence). Trimming left V 3 bases short and J 3 bases short, with 9 bases between. As DNA, the CDR3 is TGCAGTGCTAGCGGTTGGGGTGGGGCCAACGTCCTGACTTTC. It encodes CSASGWGGANVLTF.

Many counts were recorded for this clonotype. The chain is built from TRBV20-1 and TRBJ2-1; D is unclear. This CDR3 is built from 15 residues. V dropped 2 bases and J dropped 3 bases, with 14 bases sitting between them. Germline V gene data show CDR1 as DFQATT and CDR2 as SNEGSKA (reference sequence). The CDR3 DNA reads TGCAGTGCTAGACCCCCTGCGGTAGGCTACAATGAGCAGTTCTTC. Its translation is CSARPPAVGYNEQFF.

The chain joins TRBV12-3 or TRBV12-4 to TRBJ1-4, with 7 nucleotides matching TRBD1. With 6 bases clipped from V and 8 bases from J, the junction kept 9 bases outside the gene matches. The CDR3 is 14 residues long. CDR3 amino acids: CASRRGPGPEKLFF. The CDR3 bases are TGTGCCAGCAGAAGGGGGCCGGGGCCCGAAAAACTGTTTTTT.

The chain combines TRBV6-5 with TRBJ2-5, with D perhaps matching TRBD1 (6 bases). The germline CDR1 and CDR2 sequences are MNHEY and SVGAGI. Trimming cost V 5 bases and J 4 bases, with 8 bases left between them. The CDR3 is made up of 12 amino acids. CDR3 DNA sequence: TGTGCCAGCAGTGGGGGCCCAGAGACCCAGTACTTC. This gives the protein CASSGGPETQYF.

V usage is TRBV20-1 and J usage is TRBJ1-6; D call uncertain. V was clipped by 6 bases and J by 6 bases, with 15 bases between them. Germline V gene sequence: CDR1 DFQATT, CDR2 SNEGSKA (reference sequence). This CDR3 contains 14 residues. In nucleotides, the CDR3 is TGCAGTGCGCACTCAGAGGGTGGTAATTCACCCCTCCACTTT. It translates to CSAHSEGGNSPLHF.

J is TRBJ2-6 and V is TRBV7-9; D is ambiguous. The V and J ends lost 7 bases and 4 bases respectively, with 8 bases between them. CDR1 is SEHNR and CDR2 is FQNEAQ in the germline V gene (reference sequence). The CDR3 is made up of 13 amino acids. Written as DNA, the CDR3 is TGTGCCAGCAACGCGGCCGGGGCCAACGTCCTGACTTTC. Residues: CASNAAGANVLTF.

V and J are TRBV19 and TRBJ1-1; 8 positions match TRBD1. Germline V gene sequence: CDR1 LNHDA, CDR2 SQIVND (reference sequence). This CDR3 is built from 13 residues. Losses at the gene ends were 5 bases for V and 5 bases for J; bases not matched to a gene: 4. The CDR3 coding sequence is TGTGCCAGTAGTGAGGACAGGGAAACTGAAGCTTTCTTT. It specifies CASSEDRETEAFF. Variable domain in full (rest from reference TRBV19 and TRBJ1-1): DGGITQSPKYLFRKEGQNVTLSCEQNLNHDAMYWYRQDPGQGLRLIYYSQIVNDFQKGDIAEGYSVSREKKESFPLTVTSAQKNPTAFYLCASSEDRETEAFFGQGTRLTVV.

On this clonotype itself: At one end, the junction sequence differs from germline, possibly due to a read error. The chain couples TRBV10-3 to TRBJ2-2, with D tentatively TRBD1 (7 bases). The CDR3 contains 14 residues. Looked up from germline, CDR1 is ENHRY and CDR2 is SYGVKD. This chain's CDR3 is CAISPIQGTGGLFF. The CDR3 nucleotides are TGCGCCATCAGTCCAATACAGGGGACCGGGGGGCTGTTTTTT.

This clonotype has more than one count but fewer than ten. The rearrangement uses TRBV7-7 and TRBJ2-3; tentative D call: TRBD2 (7 bases). Looked up from germline, CDR1 is SSHAT and CDR2 is FNYEAQ (reference sequence). This CDR3 region has 15 residues. V lost 1 base and J 3 bases, leaving 11 bases between the germline ends. Here the CDR3 DNA reads TGTGCCAGCAGCTTAGGGGGGGGCAATACAGATACGCAGTATTTT. This gives the protein CASSLGGGNTDTQYF.

The J gene is TRBJ1-1, the V gene TRBV5-4, with D tentatively TRBD1 (5 bases). CDR1 is SGHNT, CDR2 YYREEE, per germline (reference sequence). The CDR3 is made up of 14 amino acids. The V and J ends lost 4 bases and 6 bases respectively, with 16 bases between them. CDR3 nucleotide sequence: TGTGCCAGCAGCGGTGGGGCAGGGAGGTCTGAAGCTTTCTTT. Translated, it gives CASSGGAGRSEAFF.

The chain couples TRBV29-1 to TRBJ2-5; D tentatively fits TRBD1 or TRBD2 (5 bases each). Germline assignment: CDR1 SQVTM and CDR2 ANQGSEA. V was trimmed by 4 bases and J by 4 bases, leaving 13 bases between them. This CDR3 region has 13 residues. Written as DNA, the CDR3 is TGCAGCGTTGGAGGGCAGGGTGGAGAGACCCAGTACTTC. It yields the protein CSVGGQGGETQYF.